One sample yielded the 3 T cell receptor beta chains listed below, sequenced in a study of identical twins. TCRdb recomputed calls from the 5' RACE reads with MiXCR, one row per CDR3 protein. The sample holds 250,000 to 350,000 distinct CDR3 sequences, more than 6.5% seen once. These data are also associated with another study on yellow fever vaccine responses in identical twins.

The sample taken for sequencing was memory (CD45RO+) T cells sorted from blood. The receptors were gathered from a woman aged 18-30 years in good health.

At least ten counts were recorded for this clonotype. The V call is TRBV4-1, the J call TRBJ2-3, with D possibly TRBD2 on 6 matching bases. Germline loops: CDR1 MGHRA, CDR2 YSYEKL. Trimming took 0 bases from V and 6 from J, leaving 13 bases between them. This CDR3 spans 15 amino acids. The CDR3 DNA reads as TGCGCCAGCAGCCAAGATTTGGGGGGATGGGATACGCAGTATTTT. Translated, it gives CASSQDLGGWDTQYF.

This clonotype showed up just a few times. The chain links TRBV18 to TRBJ2-1, with TRBD1 as a possible D gene (5 bases). The CDR3 runs to 14 residues. Germline-derived CDR1 and CDR2 are KGHSH and LQKENI. Trimming removed 6 bases from V and 8 bases from J, with 17 bases in between. The CDR3 region has the DNA TGTGCCAGCTCCCCTCTGGGGCGAGGCGATGAGCAGTTCTTC. Its translation: CASSPLGRGDEQFF.

This clonotype was seen more than once but under ten times. CDR3 nucleotide sequence: TGTGCCAGCAGCCACACGGGGGCTCAGGGGGAGACCCAGTACTTC. This gives the protein CASSHTGAQGETQYF. The chain couples TRBV6-4 to TRBJ2-5, with D perhaps TRBD1 or TRBD2 (6 bases each). The CDR3 has 15 residues. Per the germline V gene, CDR1 is MRHNA and CDR2 is SNTAGT. The V end was cut by 6 bases, the J end by 5 bases, with 19 bases between.